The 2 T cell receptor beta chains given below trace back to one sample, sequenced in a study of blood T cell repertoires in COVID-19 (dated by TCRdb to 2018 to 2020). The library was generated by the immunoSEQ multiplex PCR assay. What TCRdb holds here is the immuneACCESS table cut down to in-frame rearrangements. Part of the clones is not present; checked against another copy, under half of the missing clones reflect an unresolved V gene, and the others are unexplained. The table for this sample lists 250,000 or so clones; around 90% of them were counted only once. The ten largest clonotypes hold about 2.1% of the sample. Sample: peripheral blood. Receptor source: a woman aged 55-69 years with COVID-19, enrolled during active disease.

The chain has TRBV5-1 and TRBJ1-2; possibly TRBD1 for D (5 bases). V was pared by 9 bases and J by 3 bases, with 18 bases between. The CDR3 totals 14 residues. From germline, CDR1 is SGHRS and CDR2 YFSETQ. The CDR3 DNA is TGCGCCACGCAATCCGGGCAGGGCGACTATGGCTACACCTTC. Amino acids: CATQSGQGDYGYTF. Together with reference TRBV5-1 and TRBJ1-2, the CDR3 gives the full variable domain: KAGVTQTPRYLIKTRGQQVTLSCSPISGHRSVSWYQQTPGQGLQFLFEYFSETQRNKGNFPGRFSGRQFSNSRSEMNVSTLELGDSALYLCATQSGQGDYGYTFGSGTRLTVV.

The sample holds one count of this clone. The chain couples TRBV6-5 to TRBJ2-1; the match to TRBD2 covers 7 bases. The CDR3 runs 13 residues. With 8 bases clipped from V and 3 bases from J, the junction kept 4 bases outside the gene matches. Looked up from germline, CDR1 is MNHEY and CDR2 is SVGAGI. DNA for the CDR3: TGTGCCAGCCAAGCTAGCGGCTACAATGAGCAGTTCTTC. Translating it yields CASQASGYNEQFF.